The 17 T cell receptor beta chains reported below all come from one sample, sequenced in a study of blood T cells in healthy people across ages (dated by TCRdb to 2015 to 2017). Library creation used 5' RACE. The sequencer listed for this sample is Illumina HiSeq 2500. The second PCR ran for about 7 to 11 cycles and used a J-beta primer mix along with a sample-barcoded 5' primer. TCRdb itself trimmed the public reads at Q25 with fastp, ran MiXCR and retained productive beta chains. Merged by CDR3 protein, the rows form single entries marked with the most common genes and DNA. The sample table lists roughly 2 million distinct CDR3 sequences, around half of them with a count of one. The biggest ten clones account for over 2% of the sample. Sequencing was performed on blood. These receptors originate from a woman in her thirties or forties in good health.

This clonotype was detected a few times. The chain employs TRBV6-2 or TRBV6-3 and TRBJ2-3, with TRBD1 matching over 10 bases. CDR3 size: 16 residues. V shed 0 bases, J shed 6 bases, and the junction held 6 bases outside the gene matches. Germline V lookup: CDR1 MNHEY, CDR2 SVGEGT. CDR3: CASSYSMDRGRDTQYF. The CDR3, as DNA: TGTGCCAGCAGTTACTCGATGGACAGGGGGAGGGATACGCAGTATTTT.

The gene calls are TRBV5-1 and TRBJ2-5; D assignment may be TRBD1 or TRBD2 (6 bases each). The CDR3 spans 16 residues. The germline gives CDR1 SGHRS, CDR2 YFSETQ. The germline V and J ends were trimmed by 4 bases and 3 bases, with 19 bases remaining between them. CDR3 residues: CASSQLAGHRKETQYF. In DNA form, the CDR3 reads TGCGCCAGCAGCCAACTTGCGGGACACCGGAAAGAGACCCAGTACTTC.

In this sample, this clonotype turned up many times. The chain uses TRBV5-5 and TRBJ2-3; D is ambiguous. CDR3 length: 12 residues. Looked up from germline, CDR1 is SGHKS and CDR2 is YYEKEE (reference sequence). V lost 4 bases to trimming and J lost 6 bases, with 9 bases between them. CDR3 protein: CASSIGWDTQYF. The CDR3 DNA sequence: TGTGCCAGCAGCATTGGTTGGGATACGCAGTATTTT.

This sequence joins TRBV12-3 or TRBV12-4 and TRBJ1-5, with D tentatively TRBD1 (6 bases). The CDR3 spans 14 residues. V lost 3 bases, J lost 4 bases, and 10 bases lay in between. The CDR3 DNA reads TGTGCCAGCAGTTTGGGGACACCAAATCAGCCCCAGCATTTT. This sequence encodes CASSLGTPNQPQHF.

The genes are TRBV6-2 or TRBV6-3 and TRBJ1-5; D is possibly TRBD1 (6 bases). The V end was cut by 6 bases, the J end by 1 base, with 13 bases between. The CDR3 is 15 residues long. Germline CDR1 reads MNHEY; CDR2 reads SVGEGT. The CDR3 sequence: CASRPSQGSNQPQHF. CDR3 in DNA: TGTGCCAGCAGACCCTCACAGGGAAGCAATCAGCCCCAGCATTTT.

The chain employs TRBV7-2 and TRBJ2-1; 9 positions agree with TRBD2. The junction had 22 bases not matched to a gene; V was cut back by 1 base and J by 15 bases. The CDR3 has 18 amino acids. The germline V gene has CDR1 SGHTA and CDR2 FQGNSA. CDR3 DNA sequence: TGTGCCAGCAGCTTAGTGCCGTTGACTAGAGCGGGGGGCTACGGGTTGTTCTTC. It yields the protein CASSLVPLTRAGGYGLFF.

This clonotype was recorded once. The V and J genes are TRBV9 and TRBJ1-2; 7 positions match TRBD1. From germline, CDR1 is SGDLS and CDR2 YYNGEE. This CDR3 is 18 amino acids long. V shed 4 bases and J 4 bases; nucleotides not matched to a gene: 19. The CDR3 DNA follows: TGTGCCAGCAGCTCCTTCTTTTACGGGACAGCGACCTTCTATGGCTACACCTTC. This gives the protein CASSSFFYGTATFYGYTF.

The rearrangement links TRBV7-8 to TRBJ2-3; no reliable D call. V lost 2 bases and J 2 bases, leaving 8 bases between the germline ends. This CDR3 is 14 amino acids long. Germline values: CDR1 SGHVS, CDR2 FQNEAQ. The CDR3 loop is CASSLWPATDTQYF. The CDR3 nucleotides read TGTGCCAGCAGCTTATGGCCAGCCACAGATACGCAGTATTTT.

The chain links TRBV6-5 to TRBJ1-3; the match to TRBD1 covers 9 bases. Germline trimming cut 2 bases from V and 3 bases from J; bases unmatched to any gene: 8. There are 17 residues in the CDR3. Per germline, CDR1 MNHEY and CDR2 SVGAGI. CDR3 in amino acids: CASSYGRTGEFGNTIYF. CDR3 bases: TGTGCCAGCAGTTACGGCCGGACAGGGGAGTTTGGAAACACCATATATTTT.

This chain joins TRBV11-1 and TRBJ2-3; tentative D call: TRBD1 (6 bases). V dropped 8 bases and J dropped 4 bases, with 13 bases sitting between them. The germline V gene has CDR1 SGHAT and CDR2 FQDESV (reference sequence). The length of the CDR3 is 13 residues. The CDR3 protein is CASAEDRPDTQYF. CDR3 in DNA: TGTGCCAGCGCCGAAGACAGGCCAGATACGCAGTATTTT. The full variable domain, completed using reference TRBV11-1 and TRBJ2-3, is EAEVAQSPRYKITEKSQAVAFWCDPISGHATLYWYRQILGQGPELLVQFQDESVVDDSQLPKDRFSAERLKGVDSTLKIQPAELGDSAMYLCASAEDRPDTQYFGPGTRLTVL.

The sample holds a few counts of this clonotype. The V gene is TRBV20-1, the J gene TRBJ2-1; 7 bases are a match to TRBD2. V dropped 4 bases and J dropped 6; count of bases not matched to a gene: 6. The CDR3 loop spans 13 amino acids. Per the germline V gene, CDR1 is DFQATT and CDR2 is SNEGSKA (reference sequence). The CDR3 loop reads CSAISGLRNEQFF. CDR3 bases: TGCAGTGCTATTAGCGGGTTACGCAATGAGCAGTTCTTC.

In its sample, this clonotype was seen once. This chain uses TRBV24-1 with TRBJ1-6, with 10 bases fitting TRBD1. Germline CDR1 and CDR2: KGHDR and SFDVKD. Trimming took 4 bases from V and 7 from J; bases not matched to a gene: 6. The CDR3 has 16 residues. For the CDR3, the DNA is TGTGCCACCAGTGACTCCAGGACAGGGGGGAATTCACCCCTCCACTTT. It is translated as CATSDSRTGGNSPLHF.

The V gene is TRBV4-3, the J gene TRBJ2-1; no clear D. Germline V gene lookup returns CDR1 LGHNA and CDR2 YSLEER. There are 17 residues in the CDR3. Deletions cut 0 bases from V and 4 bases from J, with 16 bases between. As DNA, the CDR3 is TGCGCCAGCAGCCAAGATTGGGCAGGCGAACAGTACAATGAGCAGTTCTTC. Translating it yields CASSQDWAGEQYNEQFF.

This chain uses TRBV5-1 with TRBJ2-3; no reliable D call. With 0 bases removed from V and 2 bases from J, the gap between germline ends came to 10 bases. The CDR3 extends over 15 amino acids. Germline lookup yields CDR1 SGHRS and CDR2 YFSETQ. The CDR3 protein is CASSLDMAITDTQYF. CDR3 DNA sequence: TGCGCCAGCAGCTTGGACATGGCTATCACAGATACGCAGTATTTT. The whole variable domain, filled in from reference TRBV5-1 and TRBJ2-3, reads KAGVTQTPRYLIKTRGQQVTLSCSPISGHRSVSWYQQTPGQGLQFLFEYFSETQRNKGNFPGRFSGRQFSNSRSEMNVSTLELGDSALYLCASSLDMAITDTQYFGPGTRLTVL.

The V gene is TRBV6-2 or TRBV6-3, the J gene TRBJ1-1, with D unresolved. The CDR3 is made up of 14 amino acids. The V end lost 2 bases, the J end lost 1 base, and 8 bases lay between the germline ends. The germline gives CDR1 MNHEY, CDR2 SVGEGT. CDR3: CASSYRSGNTEAFF. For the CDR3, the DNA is TGTGCCAGCAGTTACCGGTCGGGGAACACTGAAGCTTTCTTT.

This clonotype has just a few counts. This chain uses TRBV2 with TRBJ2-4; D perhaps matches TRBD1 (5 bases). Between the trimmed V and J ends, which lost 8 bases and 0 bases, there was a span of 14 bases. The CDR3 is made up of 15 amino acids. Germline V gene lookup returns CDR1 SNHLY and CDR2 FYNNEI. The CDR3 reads CASGAKNIAKNIQYF. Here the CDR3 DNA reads TGTGCCAGCGGGGCTAAAAATATAGCCAAAAACATTCAGTACTTC.

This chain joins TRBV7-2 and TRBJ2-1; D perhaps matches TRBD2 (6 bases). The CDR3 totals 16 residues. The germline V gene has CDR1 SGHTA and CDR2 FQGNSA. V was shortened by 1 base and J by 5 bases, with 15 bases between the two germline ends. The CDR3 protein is CASSLGGLGTNNEQFF. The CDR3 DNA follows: TGTGCCAGCAGCTTAGGGGGACTCGGCACCAACAATGAGCAGTTCTTC.